Listed below are T cell receptor beta chains from one sample, sequenced in a study of T-cell reconstitution after alpha-beta-depleted transplantation in children. TCRdb re-called the PCR reads with MiXCR, one entry per CDR3 protein. The sample lists about 300,000 distinct CDR3 sequences, roughly 7.8% seen once, with 9.1% in the top ten. The sequences come from peripheral blood, collected 360 days after TCRalphabeta/CD19-depleted stem cell transplant. Every receptor here comes from a female patient aged 2-10 years who had a stem cell transplant for Fanconi anemia, so the T cells may come from the graft donor. The CDR3 runs from the conserved cysteine through the conserved F or W. D genes are given only for firm matches. Part of the rows lack a size; the others show once, few, many or a class for expanded clones.

>TRBV14|few|TRBJ2-1|TRBD2
TGTGCCAGCAGCCAAGTTTTGGGGACTAGCGGGAGGAGCTCCTACAATGAGCAGTTCTTC
CASSQVLGTSGRSSYNEQFF
>TRBV15|-|TRBJ2-2|-
TGTGCCACCAGCAGAGTCCCCGGGGTAGCTGTCGGGGAGCTGTTTTTT
CATSRVPGVAVGELFF
>TRBV5-1|few|TRBJ2-2|-
TGCGCCAGCAGCTTTTTCCTCGGGGAATCCACCGGGGAGCTGTTTTTT
CASSFFLGESTGELFF
>TRBV2|few|TRBJ2-3|TRBD2
TGTGCCAGCAGTGAACCGGCTAGCGGAGGAATCACAGATACGCAGTATTTT
CASSEPASGGITDTQYF
>TRBV5-1|many|TRBJ2-7|TRBD1
TGCGCCAGCAGCTCAGGACAGGGGGGGACATACGAGCAGTACTTC
CASSSGQGGTYEQYF
>TRBV30|-|TRBJ2-7|-
TGTGCCTGTCGACAGAGTGCTGATGAGTACTTC
CACRQSADEYF
>TRBV6-5|few|TRBJ1-5|-
TGTGCCAGCCTGACGGCTAACAATCAGCCCCAGCATTTT
CASLTANNQPQHF
>TRBV6-2/TRBV6-3|-|TRBJ2-1|-
TGTGCCAGCGGAGGCATCCGACAGAAACATGAGCAGTTCTTC
CASGGIRQKHEQFF
>TRBV18|-|TRBJ2-2|TRBD2
TGTGCCAGCTCAGGCGCTAGCGGGCACCGCACCGGGGAGCTGTTTTTT
CASSGASGHRTGELFF
>TRBV2|few|TRBJ2-5|TRBD2
TGTGCCAGCAGCTACAGCGGGACTAGCGGAGAGACCCAGTACTTC
CASSYSGTSGETQYF
>TRBV7-9|few|TRBJ1-2|-
TGTGCCAGCAGCTCCGATGTGTGGATACCAAACTATGGCTACACCTTC
CASSSDVWIPNYGYTF
>TRBV14|few|TRBJ2-7|TRBD2
TGTGCCAGCAGCCAAGATTCGGGACTACTAGCGGGCTCCTACGAGCAGTACTTC
CASSQDSGLLAGSYEQYF
>TRBV19|many|TRBJ2-1|TRBD2
TGTGCCAGTAGTAAAGTGAGCGGGAGCTCCTACAATGAGCAGTTCTTC
CASSKVSGSSYNEQFF
>TRBV12-3/TRBV12-4|many|TRBJ2-1|-
TGTGCCAGCAGTTTAGTAGAGGCAGGGAGGCAGTTCTTC
CASSLVEAGRQFF
>TRBV3-1|few|TRBJ2-1|TRBD2
TGTGCCAGCAGCCCCGGACTAGCTCGGTTCAACAATGAGCAGTTCTTC
CASSPGLARFNNEQFF
>TRBV5-6|few|TRBJ1-1|-
TGTGCCAGCAGCTCTGCTGGGGACGCTGAAGCTTTCTTT
CASSSAGDAEAFF
>TRBV4-1|-|TRBJ2-7|TRBD2
TGCGCCAGCAGCCACGGGACTAGCGGGAGCTACGAGCAGTACTTC
CASSHGTSGSYEQYF
>TRBV19|many|TRBJ2-1|TRBD1
TGTGCCAGTAGTGGTTACAGGGGTAATGAGCAGTTCTTC
CASSGYRGNEQFF
>TRBV29-1|many|TRBJ2-1|TRBD2
TGCAGCGTTGTCGGTGGGGAGGGTACCTACAATGAGCAGTTCTTC
CSVVGGEGTYNEQFF
>TRBV7-9|-|TRBJ1-1|-
TGTGCCAGCAGCTTAGATTGGGGGCAGCCTGGCACTGAAGCTTTCTTT
CASSLDWGQPGTEAFF
>TRBV5-1|many|TRBJ2-7|-
TGCGCCAGCAGCTTGGTTTGGCAGGGTAGACCCTACGAGCAGTACTTC
CASSLVWQGRPYEQYF
>TRBV6-5|-|TRBJ1-2|-
TGTGCCAGCAGTTACTTCAGAAAGGATAACTATGGCTACACCTTC
CASSYFRKDNYGYTF
>TRBV11-1|few|TRBJ2-2|-
TGTGCCAGCAGCTTAGTGCCCCGACAGGACGCCTACACCGGGGAGCTGTTTTTT
CASSLVPRQDAYTGELFF
>TRBV25-1|many|TRBJ2-3|-
TGTGCCAGCAGTGAAAATAGGAGGGGAGGCACAGATACGCAGTATTTT
CASSENRRGGTDTQYF
>TRBV10-3|few|TRBJ1-1|-
TGTGCCATCAGTGGGGGAGTCCCCTACACTGAAGCTTTCTTT
CAISGGVPYTEAFF
>TRBV20-1|many|TRBJ2-3|-
TGCAGTGCTAGAGATCTTTTAGCGGCCTACACAGATACGCAGTATTTT
CSARDLLAAYTDTQYF
>TRBV2|-|TRBJ1-1|-
TGTGCCAGCAGTGAAGGACGGCGGTTGAACACTGAAGCTTTCTTT
CASSEGRRLNTEAFF
>TRBV5-1|many|TRBJ2-3|-
TGCGCCAGCAGCTCCCCCGGGGGGCCCGATACGCAGTATTTT
CASSSPGGPDTQYF
>TRBV6-2/TRBV6-3|many|TRBJ2-1|-
TGTGCCAGCAGTTACGGGGGTCGGGGCATAACGGGGGGCCTTTACAATGAGCAGTTCTTC
CASSYGGRGITGGLYNEQFF
>TRBV4-1|few|TRBJ2-5|-
TGCGCCAGCAGCCCCGGGACCAAAAAAGAGACCCAGTACTTC
CASSPGTKKETQYF
>TRBV10-3|few|TRBJ1-1|TRBD1
TGTGCCATCAATAGACAGGGGGACACTGAAGCTTTCTTT
CAINRQGDTEAFF